These 21 T cell receptor beta chains were all obtained from the same sample, sequenced in a study of blood T cell repertoires in COVID-19 (dated by TCRdb to about 2020). Library method: the immunoSEQ multiplex PCR assay. Entries here come from immuneACCESS through TCRdb and include only in-frame sequences with V and J called. Some clones fail to appear in such tables; in the studies checked, an unresolved V gene covers under half of the shortfall, and the cause of the remainder is unknown. Across this sample there are around 200,000 clones, with roughly 80% seen only once. Around 18% of the sample comes from the top ten. Input material: peripheral blood. All receptors derive from a woman of 80 years or more with active or convalescent COVID-19.

The chain carries TRBV3-1 (or the pseudogene TRBV3-2) and TRBJ1-5; D is unclear. V was trimmed by 4 bases and J by 6 bases, leaving 7 bases between them. Germline V gives CDR1 LGHDT, CDR2 YNNKEL (reference sequence). This CDR3 spans 12 amino acids. The CDR3 DNA reads TGTGCCAGCAGCCCCCCCGGTCAGCCCCAGCATTTT. It encodes CASSPPGQPQHF.

The chain couples TRBV5-6 to TRBJ2-5; 9 bases map to TRBD1. Per the germline V gene, CDR1 is SGHDT and CDR2 is YYEEEE. The CDR3 contains 13 residues. V shed 4 bases and J 6 bases; nucleotides not matched to a gene: 4. The CDR3 sequence: CASSLDRGKTQYF. The CDR3 DNA sequence: TGTGCCAGCAGCCTAGACAGGGGGAAGACCCAGTACTTC.

V and J are TRBV3-1 (or the pseudogene TRBV3-2) and TRBJ2-7, with TRBD2 matching over 7 bases. The J segment lost 8 bases and the V segment lost 6 bases, leaving 16 bases of the junction unmatched. From germline, CDR1 is LGHDT and CDR2 YNNKEL (reference sequence). The CDR3 spans 15 residues. Written as DNA, the CDR3 is TGTGCCAGCAGTAAGACCGGGACTACTCTTGGCAAGCAGTACTTC. Protein product: CASSKTGTTLGKQYF.

The CDR3 nucleotides read TGTGCCAGCAGTGACGACAGGGGGCGGGTGGCTTTCTTT. Amino acid sequence: CASSDDRGRVAFF. The chain links TRBV2 to TRBJ1-1; 10 nucleotides align to TRBD1. V trimming: 3 bases; J trimming: 11 bases; junction bases outside the gene matches: 6. This CDR3 spans 13 amino acids. From germline, CDR1 is SNHLY and CDR2 FYNNEI.

As DNA, the CDR3 is TGCGCCAGCGGCGGACAGGGGGGGTCCTACGAGCAGTACTTC. Amino acids: CASGGQGGSYEQYF. This sequence joins TRBV5-1 and TRBJ2-7, with TRBD1 matching 10 bases. The CDR3 length is 14 residues. V was pared by 7 bases and J by 1 base, with 5 bases of the junction left unmatched. Germline V gene lookup returns CDR1 SGHRS and CDR2 YFSETQ. The whole variable domain, remainder taken from reference TRBV5-1 and TRBJ2-7, is KAGVTQTPRYLIKTRGQQVTLSCSPISGHRSVSWYQQTPGQGLQFLFEYFSETQRNKGNFPGRFSGRQFSNSRSEMNVSTLELGDSALYLCASGGQGGSYEQYFGPGTRLTVT.

This clone was recorded only once. The chain recombines TRBV6-1 with TRBJ2-1, with D possibly being TRBD1 (6 bases). This CDR3 is built from 16 residues. CDR1 is MNHNS and CDR2 is SASEGT in the germline V gene. V dropped 2 bases and J dropped 6 bases, with 17 bases sitting between them. The CDR3 region is CASSEWFGRGRNEQFF. CDR3 in DNA: TGTGCCAGCAGTGAATGGTTTGGCAGGGGACGCAATGAGCAGTTCTTC.

V gene TRBV18 combines with J gene TRBJ2-7; no clear D. The CDR3 runs 14 residues. V lost 2 bases, J lost 0 bases, and 8 bases lay in between. CDR1 and CDR2 from the germline V gene are KGHSH and LQKENI. CDR3 coding DNA: TGTGCCAGCTCACCAGAGTTTCTCTCCTACGAGCAGTACTTC. This encodes CASSPEFLSYEQYF.

The chain employs TRBV29-1 and TRBJ2-1, with TRBD1 matching 7 bases. This CDR3 region has 10 residues. Germline CDR1 reads SQVTM; CDR2 reads ANQGSEA. With 7 bases clipped from V and 14 bases from J, the junction kept 8 bases outside the gene matches. CDR3 DNA sequence: TGCAGCGGAATCGGGACAGCGGAGTTCTTC. It is translated as CSGIGTAEFF.

This clone has only one observation. J is TRBJ2-3 and V is TRBV7-3; D gene unclear. Germline-derived CDR1 and CDR2 are SGHTA and FQGTGA. The CDR3 is made up of 15 amino acids. Trimming took off 8 bases at V and 1 base at J, with 16 bases between the two ends. The CDR3 loop is CASSTGLRGTDTQYF. The CDR3 region has the DNA TGTGCCAGCTCAACTGGGCTTCGAGGCACAGATACGCAGTATTTT.

This clone appeared once. V usage is TRBV7-2 and J usage is TRBJ1-2, with a weak D call TRBD1 (6 bases). V was clipped by 5 bases and J by 2 bases, with 12 bases between them. The CDR3 length is 14 residues. The V gene's germline CDR1 is SGHTA and CDR2 FQGNSA. CDR3 in amino acids: CASSMRTENYGYTF. The CDR3 DNA reads as TGTGCCAGCAGCATGCGGACAGAAAACTATGGCTACACCTTC.

This clone was seen once. CDR3 region: CASSGIRLGNTIYF. CDR3 nucleotide sequence: TGTGCCAGTTCGGGGATTAGGTTGGGAAACACCATATATTTT. This chain uses TRBV7-9 with TRBJ1-3; D unresolved. The V end was cut by 9 bases, the J end by 4 bases, with 16 bases between. The CDR3 is made up of 14 amino acids. Germline V gene data show CDR1 as SEHNR and CDR2 as FQNEAQ (reference sequence).

The chain couples TRBV5-6 to TRBJ1-1; no clear D. The CDR3 has 14 residues. Germline values: CDR1 SGHDT, CDR2 YYEEEE. Trimming pared 4 bases from V and 0 bases from J, leaving 10 bases between. The DNA for the CDR3 is TGTGCCAGCAGCCAGGAAACAATGAACACTGAAGCTTTCTTT. Its protein product is CASSQETMNTEAFF. Full variable domain (remainder filled in from reference TRBV5-6 and TRBJ1-1): DAGVTQSPTHLIKTRGQQVTLRCSPKSGHDTVSWYQQALGQGPQFIFQYYEEEERQRGNFPDRFSGHQFPNYSSELNVNALLLGDSALYLCASSQETMNTEAFFGQGTRLTVV.

This CDR3 is CSASLGLNQPQHF. As DNA, the CDR3 is TGCAGTGCTAGTTTGGGGCTGAATCAGCCCCAGCATTTT. The chain recombines TRBV20-1 with TRBJ1-5; TRBD1 is a possible D gene (5 bases). V lost 3 bases and J 4 bases, leaving 10 bases between the germline ends. There are 13 residues in the CDR3. Germline V CDR1 and CDR2: DFQATT, SNEGSKA (reference sequence).

The chain combines TRBV21-1 with TRBJ2-1; TRBD2, the D gene given by the table, was not confirmed from the DNA. TRBV21-1 is designated a pseudogene. This CDR3 contains 19 residues. This CDR3 is CASSKCQTSSGSFYNEQFF. Here the CDR3 DNA reads TGTGCCAGCAGCAAATGCCAAACGTCTAGCGGGAGTTTCTACAATGAGCAGTTCTTC.

This chain connects TRBV15 to TRBJ2-3, with 9 bases identical to TRBD2. Unmatched junction bases numbered 8, after V lost 4 bases and J lost 6 bases. This CDR3 has 15 residues. CDR1 LNHNV and CDR2 YYDKDF come from the germline V gene (reference sequence). In DNA form, the CDR3 reads TGTGCCACCAGCACACGGGCGGGGGGGCCGGATACGCAGTATTTT. Residues: CATSTRAGGPDTQYF.

The chain recombines TRBV5-1 with TRBJ2-1; weak D call: TRBD1 (6 bases). V lost 4 bases to trimming and J lost 8 bases, with 13 bases between them. The CDR3 sequence is 13 residues long. The germline V gene encodes CDR1 SGHRS and CDR2 YFSETQ. The CDR3 DNA reads TGCGCCAGCAGCCTCCAAGGGGGTCATGAGCAGTTCTTC. It yields the protein CASSLQGGHEQFF.

The chain couples TRBV6-1 to TRBJ2-5; 8 nucleotides line up with TRBD2. V lost 4 bases to trimming and J lost 1 base; unmatched junction nucleotides: 8. The CDR3 is 16 amino acids. Germline V CDR1 and CDR2: MNHNS, SASEGT. CDR3 coding DNA: TGTGCCAGCAGTGCCCCCACTCGGGGGGGCCAAGAGACCCAGTACTTC. This translates into CASSAPTRGGQETQYF.

This clone was recorded many times. This chain links TRBV19 with TRBJ1-5; the match to TRBD1 covers 7 bases. Germline values: CDR1 LNHDA, CDR2 SQIVND (reference sequence). The CDR3 is 16 amino acids. With V trimmed by 5 bases and J by 4 bases, 11 bases remained unmatched. CDR3 nucleotides: TGTGCCAGTAGTCGGCGGGGTAGCAGGGGGAATCAGCCCCAGCATTTT. Protein sequence: CASSRRGSRGNQPQHF.

The chain combines TRBV7-2 with TRBJ2-1, with D perhaps TRBD1 (5 bases). V was clipped by 5 bases and J by 6 bases, with 17 bases between them. This CDR3 is built from 15 residues. Looked up from germline, CDR1 is SGHTA and CDR2 is FQGNSA. In DNA, the CDR3 is TGTGCCAGCAGCCCATCCTTTGGGGCGGCCAATGAGCAGTTCTTC. Protein sequence: CASSPSFGAANEQFF.

This chain connects TRBV5-8 to TRBJ1-3, with 8 bases matching TRBD1. The CDR3 is 16 amino acids. V trimming: 1 base; J trimming: 1 base; junction bases outside the gene matches: 4. Per germline, CDR1 SGHTS and CDR2 YDEGEE. The CDR3 loop reads CASSLTGGLSGNTIYF. CDR3 bases: TGTGCCAGCAGCTTGACAGGGGGTCTTTCTGGAAACACCATATATTTT.

J is TRBJ1-2 and V is TRBV24-1; 11 bases match TRBD1. CDR1 is KGHDR, CDR2 SFDVKD, per germline. The CDR3 has 15 residues. Germline trimming cut 5 bases from V and 3 bases from J; bases unmatched to any gene: 4. The DNA of the CDR3 is TGTGCCACCAGTGCCCCGGGACAGGGGGACTATGGCTACACCTTC. Its protein product is CATSAPGQGDYGYTF.